This is a list of T cell receptor beta chains from one sample in a study of siplizumab effects on memory and regulatory T cells. Profiling relied on immunoSEQ multiplex PCR, and the TCRdb table lists in-frame clones only, not all of them. The sample has tens of thousands of clones, approximately 86% seen once. The sequencing input was Tregs sorted from blood. The receptor set was obtained from a human donor in good health. Both conserved end residues are part of each CDR3. A D gene is named only where the DNA matches it firmly. Clone size is not always given. Where it is, it says once, few, many or a class for expanded clones.

>NA|TRBJ1-2|TRBV6-5|TRBD1
TGTGCCAGCCGACAGGGGGACTATGGCTACACCTTC
CASRQGDYGYTF
>NA|TRBJ2-1|TRBV12-5|TRBD2
TGTGCTAGTGGTCTAGGACTAGCGAGGTACAATGAGCAGTTCTTC
CASGLGLARYNEQFF
>NA|TRBJ1-6|TRBV9|NA
TGTGCCAGCAGCGTAGAAGGGTGGTTTAATTCACCCCTCCACTTT
CASSVEGWFNSPLHF
>NA|TRBJ2-3|TRBV7-3|TRBD2
TGTGCCAGCAGCTTAATAGCGGGGACGAGCACAGATACGCAGTATTTT
CASSLIAGTSTDTQYF
>few|TRBJ1-6|TRBV9|NA
TGTGCCAGCAGCGTAGGGGGTCTGTCACCCCTCCACTTT
CASSVGGLSPLHF
>once|TRBJ2-7|TRBV4-1|NA
TGCGCCAGCAGCCAAGAATTCACGGGGGCCCGGTACGAGCAGTACTTC
CASSQEFTGARYEQYF
>few|TRBJ1-2|TRBV10-1|TRBD1
TGCGCCAGCATATTAGGGACAGGGGCGTACTATGGCTACACCTTC
CASILGTGAYYGYTF
>NA|TRBJ2-1|TRBV6-1|TRBD1
TGTGCCAGCAGTGAACGACAGGGCCCCTACAATGAGCAGTTCTTC
CASSERQGPYNEQFF
>NA|TRBJ2-2|TRBV6-1|NA
TGTGCCAGCAGCGCGAAAGGCCCGAACACCGGGGAGCTGTTTTTT
CASSAKGPNTGELFF
>NA|TRBJ2-5|TRBV7-9|NA
TGTGCCAGCAGCTTTTACGGGGGCCAAGAGACCCAGTACTTC
CASSFYGGQETQYF
>NA|TRBJ2-1|TRBV12-5|NA
TGTGCTAGTGGTTTGCCACAGGGCGCGCAGTTCTTC
CASGLPQGAQFF
>NA|TRBJ1-2|TRBV20-1|NA
TGCAGTGCTACGGTCTGGGGTGGCTACACCTTC
CSATVWGGYTF
>NA|TRBJ2-3|TRBV7-2|NA
TGTGCCAGCAGCTTAGGCATACGCACAGATACGCAGTATTTT
CASSLGIRTDTQYF
>NA|TRBJ2-2|TRBV5-1|TRBD1
TGCGCCCGCAGGCCGAACAGGGGGGACACCGGGGAGCTGTTTTTT
CARRPNRGDTGELFF
>NA|TRBJ2-7|TRBV11-1|TRBD1
TGTGCCAGCAGTCAATTAGGGGACAGGGGGACCTACGAGCAGTACTTC
CASSQLGDRGTYEQYF
>NA|TRBJ1-5|TRBV12-5|NA
TGTGCTAGTGGTCCACTGGAGGCCCCCAATCAGCCCCAGCATTTT
CASGPLEAPNQPQHF
>NA|TRBJ1-2|TRBV7-6|TRBD1
TGTGCCAGCAGCTTAGCTGCAGGGGGTTATGGCTACACCTTC
CASSLAAGGYGYTF
>NA|TRBJ1-1|TRBV6-5|NA
TGTGCCAGCAGTTACTCACCAGGGACTGAAGCTTTCTTT
CASSYSPGTEAFF
>NA|TRBJ1-1|TRBV5-1|TRBD1
TGCGCCAGCGGGACAGGGGGGAACACTGAAGCTTTCTTT
CASGTGGNTEAFF
>NA|TRBJ1-1|TRBV6-5|NA
TGTGCCAGCAGTTACTCGACGGGGAACACTGAAGCTTTCTTT
CASSYSTGNTEAFF
>NA|TRBJ1-5|TRBV7-7|NA
TGTGCCAGCAGCTTAGTTGGGGGAAAGATTCGTCAGCCCCAGCATTTT
CASSLVGGKIRQPQHF
>NA|TRBJ1-2|TRBV27|TRBD1
TGTGCCAGCAGTTTTAGTGCAGGGGGCAATGGCTACACCTTC
CASSFSAGGNGYTF
>NA|TRBJ1-3|TRBV27|NA
TGTGCCAGCAGTACTGGACACGCCCGTGGAAACACCATATATTTT
CASSTGHARGNTIYF
>NA|TRBJ1-2|TRBV19|TRBD1
TGTGCCAGTAGCCCGACAGGGGCCTATGGCTACACCTTC
CASSPTGAYGYTF
>NA|TRBJ2-5|TRBV2|NA
TGTGCCAGCAGTGACGAAGAGACCCAGTACTTC
CASSDEETQYF
>NA|TRBJ2-3|TRBV14|NA
TGTGCCAGCAGCCAAGCGAGTTCGGTGGCGGTCAGGCCAGGCGATACGCAGTATTTT
CASSQASSVAVRPGDTQYF
>NA|TRBJ2-3|TRBV2|NA
TGTGCCAGCAGATGGGCAGGGCCCACAGATACGCAGTATTTT
CASRWAGPTDTQYF
>once|TRBJ2-7|TRBV5-1|TRBD1
TGCGCCAGCAGCTTGGGCGTCGGACAGGCCCTAGGGGAGCAGTACTTC
CASSLGVGQALGEQYF
>NA|TRBJ2-1|TRBV2|NA
TGTGCCAGCAGTGGGACAGTCAATGAGCAGTTCTTC
CASSGTVNEQFF
>NA|TRBJ2-7|TRBV6-4|TRBD2
TGTGCCAGCAGTGAACCTAGCGGGGGACTTTACGAGCAGTACTTC
CASSEPSGGLYEQYF
>NA|TRBJ2-2|TRBV15|NA
TGTGCCACCAGCAGAGCGGCAGGGGCTAACACCGGGGAGCTGTTTTTT
CATSRAAGANTGELFF
>NA|TRBJ2-2|TRBV15|NA
TGTGCCACCAGCAGGGGGCAGAGCACCGGGGAGCTGTTTTTT
CATSRGQSTGELFF
>NA|TRBJ2-4|TRBV21-1|NA
TGTGCCAGCAGCACACCCCGACGCCCCGGAAAGAAAAACATTCAGTACTTC
CASSTPRRPGKKNIQYF
>NA|TRBJ2-3|TRBV5-1|NA
TGCGCCAGCAGCTTGGCAGGGTTCACAGATACGCAGTATTTT
CASSLAGFTDTQYF
>NA|TRBJ2-5|TRBV5-1|NA
TGCGCCAGCAGCTTGGAGGGAGGAGAGACCCAGTACTTC
CASSLEGGETQYF
>once|TRBJ2-7|TRBV18|NA
TGTGCCAGCTCACTTTTATTAACTGGGACCGCCTACGAGCAGTACTTC
CASSLLLTGTAYEQYF
>NA|TRBJ2-7|TRBV6-1|TRBD2
TGTGCCAGCAGTGGCTTTCTAGCGGGGGGGCGCAACGAGCAGTACTTC
CASSGFLAGGRNEQYF